The 23 T cell receptor beta chains presented below share a single source sample, sequenced in a study of cytomegalovirus exposure and HLA in healthy donors (dated by TCRdb to 2015 to 2018). Receptor amplification or capture employed the immunoSEQ multiplex PCR assay. For the multiplex PCR, a mixture combining 60 forward primers for TCR Vbeta segments and 13 reverse primers for TCR Jbeta segments was used. Not all clones reach the TCRdb copy of this immuneACCESS table, which keeps in-frame sequences only. Checked studies attribute under half of the gap to unresolved V genes and leave the rest unexplained. This sample has 170,000 or so clones in its table, and roughly three quarters of those were observed once. In total, the top ten clones hold 2.9% of the sample. The sample was PBMCs. These receptors were collected from a male donor in good health and CMV-seronegative.

The CDR3, as DNA: TGTGCCAGCAGCCGGTCGGGGGATGGCTACACCTTC. This gives the protein CASSRSGDGYTF. The gene calls are TRBV7-9 and TRBJ1-2; a weak D match, TRBD1 (5 bases). CDR3 length: 12 residues. The germline gives CDR1 SEHNR, CDR2 FQNEAQ (reference sequence). Trimming pared 5 bases from V and 6 bases from J, leaving 10 bases between.

The genes are TRBV5-5 and TRBJ1-1; D gene unclear. With 10 bases removed from V and 0 bases from J, the gap between germline ends came to 13 bases. The CDR3 extends over 13 amino acids. Germline V lookup: CDR1 SGHKS, CDR2 YYEKEE (reference sequence). The CDR3: CAEGVQMNTEAFF. In DNA, the CDR3 is TGTGCCGAGGGTGTACAAATGAACACTGAAGCTTTCTTT.

Only one count was recorded for this clone. The genes are TRBV9 and TRBJ2-7; weak D call: TRBD2 (6 bases). This CDR3 comprises 15 residues. Deletions cut 3 bases from V and 0 bases from J, with 13 bases between. The germline V gene has CDR1 SGDLS and CDR2 YYNGEE. The CDR3 bases are TGTGCCAGCAGCGCCGAGCGGGCGAGCTCCTACGAGCAGTACTTC. Its protein product is CASSAERASSYEQYF.

V and J are TRBV6-6 and TRBJ2-1; 7 nucleotides align to TRBD2. Germline loops: CDR1 MNHNY, CDR2 SVGAGI (reference sequence). The CDR3 consists of 13 residues. With 2 bases clipped from V and 7 bases from J, the junction kept 2 bases outside the gene matches. The CDR3 region is CASSYSSGNEQFF. CDR3 DNA: TGTGCCAGCAGTTACAGTAGCGGGAATGAGCAGTTCTTC.

The rearrangement uses TRBV7-3 and TRBJ2-6; D is possibly TRBD2 (6 bases). The CDR3 is made up of 18 amino acids. Germline CDR1 is SGHTA and CDR2 is FQGTGA. V was cut by 4 bases and J by 3 bases, with 19 bases left in between. The DNA for the CDR3 is TGTGCCAGCAGCTCCTTGACGGGGGTGCCGTATGGGGCCAACGTCCTGACTTTC. This gives the protein CASSSLTGVPYGANVLTF.

The J gene is TRBJ1-5, the V gene TRBV12-5; D unclear. The CDR3 is 13 amino acids. V shed 4 bases and J shed 3 bases, with 7 bases lying between them. Germline assignment: CDR1 LGHNT and CDR2 FRNRAP. The CDR3 nucleotides read TGTGCTAGTGGTTACAGCCTCAATCAGCCCCAGCATTTT. Translation: CASGYSLNQPQHF.

As regards this clone: This sample includes further DNA sequences coding for the same CDR3. The chain employs TRBV5-1 and TRBJ1-1; 9 nucleotides align to TRBD1. The CDR3 extends over 15 amino acids. The V segment lost 0 bases and the J segment 11 bases; nucleotides outside the gene matches: 11. Germline V CDR1 and CDR2: SGHRS, YFSETQ. The CDR3 DNA is TGCGCCAGCAGCTTGGGACAGGGGGGGTACGGTGAGGCTTTCTTT. It specifies CASSLGQGGYGEAFF.

This clone was detected only once. The chain carries TRBV19 and TRBJ1-5, with D maybe TRBD1 (6 bases). The length of the CDR3 is 16 residues. Germline loops: CDR1 LNHDA, CDR2 SQIVND (reference sequence). V was cut by 4 bases and J by 3 bases, with 16 bases left in between. The CDR3, as DNA: TGTGCCAGTAGTACCCCGGGGGGGCCCTACAATCAGCCCCAGCATTTT. This gives the protein CASSTPGGPYNQPQHF. The whole variable domain, filled in from reference TRBV19 and TRBJ1-5, reads DGGITQSPKYLFRKEGQNVTLSCEQNLNHDAMYWYRQDPGQGLRLIYYSQIVNDFQKGDIAEGYSVSREKKESFPLTVTSAQKNPTAFYLCASSTPGGPYNQPQHFGDGTRLSIL.

The chain has TRBV7-2 and TRBJ2-7; D is unclear. This CDR3 comprises 12 residues. Germline values: CDR1 SGHTA, CDR2 FQGNSA. Deletions cut 5 bases from V and 0 bases from J, with 5 bases between. The DNA for the CDR3 is TGTGCCAGCAGCCCCCACTCCTACGAGCAGTACTTC. Translation gives CASSPHSYEQYF. The full variable domain, rest sourced from reference TRBV7-2 and TRBJ2-7, is GAGVSQSPSNKVTEKGKDVELRCDPISGHTALYWYRQSLGQGLEFLIYFQGNSAPDKSGLPSDRFSAERTGGSVSTLTIQRTQQEDSAVYLCASSPHSYEQYFGPGTRLTVT.

The CDR3 nucleotides are TGTGCCAGCTCACCAGACAGGGGCACTGAAGCTTTCTTT. Amino acids: CASSPDRGTEAFF. The chain is built from TRBV18 and TRBJ1-1; 8 positions agree with TRBD1. From germline, CDR1 is KGHSH and CDR2 LQKENI. The CDR3 is 13 residues long. After removal of 2 bases from V and 4 bases from J, the junction contained 0 bases not matched to a gene.

The V gene is TRBV10-2, the J gene TRBJ2-7; possible D gene TRBD2, 6 bases. This CDR3 contains 14 residues. Per the germline V gene, CDR1 is WSHSY and CDR2 is SAAADI. The germline V and J ends were trimmed by 8 bases and 0 bases, with 14 bases remaining between them. CDR3 sequence reads: CASFGGIPSYEQYF. The CDR3 coding sequence is TGCGCCAGCTTCGGAGGGATACCCTCCTACGAGCAGTACTTC.

The rearrangement joins TRBV11-2 to TRBJ2-1, with D tentatively TRBD2 (5 bases). Germline V lookup: CDR1 SGHAT, CDR2 FQNNGV. Trimming removed 0 bases from V and 4 bases from J, with 13 bases in between. This CDR3 spans 16 amino acids. This CDR3 reads CASSLDPDSSYNEQFF. For the CDR3, the DNA is TGTGCCAGCAGCTTAGATCCGGACTCCAGTTACAATGAGCAGTTCTTC.

This clone was seen a few times. V and J are TRBV7-9 and TRBJ2-5; 11 bases are shared with TRBD1. The germline V gene has CDR1 SEHNR and CDR2 FQNEAQ (reference sequence). Trimming took 5 bases from V and 2 from J; bases not matched to a gene: 13. The CDR3 length is 18 residues. In DNA, the CDR3 is TGTGCCAGCAGCCCAAGAACCGGGACAGGGGGGAGTCAAGAGACCCAGTACTTC. As protein: CASSPRTGTGGSQETQYF.

The CDR3 loop reads CASSSGGGHAFF. The CDR3 DNA is TGTGCCAGCTCGTCGGGCGGGGGGCACGCTTTCTTT. The chain employs TRBV18 and TRBJ1-1; D perhaps matches TRBD1 (6 bases). This CDR3 region has 12 residues. V was cut by 6 bases and J by 11 bases, with 16 bases left in between. Germline CDR1 KGHSH, CDR2 LQKENI. The variable domain in full, with the rest retrieved from reference TRBV18 and TRBJ1-1, is NAGVMQNPRHLVRRRGQEARLRCSPMKGHSHVYWYRQLPEEGLKFMVYLQKENIIDESGMPKERFSAEFPKEGPSILRIQQVVRGDSAAYFCASSSGGGHAFFGQGTRLTVV.

The chain joins TRBV15 to TRBJ1-4; TRBD1 might be the D (6 bases). The V and J ends lost 3 bases and 5 bases respectively, with 13 bases between them. The germline gives CDR1 LNHNV, CDR2 YYDKDF (reference sequence). The CDR3 has 15 residues. This chain's CDR3 is CATSSGGRLNEKLFF. The CDR3 region has the DNA TGTGCCACCAGCAGTGGGGGCCGATTAAATGAAAAACTGTTTTTT.

This sequence joins TRBV7-2 and TRBJ1-5; 8 positions match TRBD1. V lost 6 bases, J lost 0 bases, and 10 bases stayed unmatched. CDR3 length: 17 residues. Germline CDR1 reads SGHTA; CDR2 reads FQGNSA. In nucleotides, the CDR3 is TGTGCCAGCAGTGTTCAGGGGGCGGGGTATAGCAATCAGCCCCAGCATTTT. Translation gives CASSVQGAGYSNQPQHF.

The chain carries TRBV30 and TRBJ2-2, with TRBD1 matching over 7 bases. The CDR3 runs 14 residues. After removal of 6 bases from V and 4 bases from J, the junction contained 8 bases not matched to a gene. Germline values: CDR1 GTSNPN, CDR2 SVGIG (reference sequence). The CDR3 protein is CACPRTGSTGELFF. CDR3 in DNA: TGTGCCTGCCCCCGGACAGGTAGCACCGGGGAGCTGTTTTTT. The complete variable domain, with remaining parts taken from reference TRBV30 and TRBJ2-2, reads SQTIHQWPATLVQPVGSPLSLECTVEGTSNPNLYWYRQAAGRGLQLLFYSVGIGQISSEVPQNLSASRPQDRQFILSSKKLLLSDSGFYLCACPRTGSTGELFFGEGSRLTVL.

The rearrangement joins TRBV18 to TRBJ2-7; possibly TRBD1 for D (5 bases). The CDR3 has 15 residues. Germline V gene data show CDR1 as KGHSH and CDR2 as LQKENI. V lost 2 bases and J 3 bases, leaving 14 bases between the germline ends. The CDR3 here is CASSPGAQRDYEQYF. CDR3 coding DNA: TGTGCCAGCTCACCAGGGGCCCAGCGCGACTACGAGCAGTACTTC.

In this sample, this clone turned up a few times. The genes are TRBV4-1 and TRBJ1-5; tentative D call: TRBD1 (6 bases). The CDR3 covers 16 residues. Germline V gives CDR1 MGHRA, CDR2 YSYEKL. The V gene lost 4 bases and the J gene lost 3 bases, with 16 bases spanning the gap. In DNA form, the CDR3 reads TGCGCCAGCAGCCGAGTTCACGGACAGTCCAATCAGCCCCAGCATTTT. Translating gives CASSRVHGQSNQPQHF.

This rearrangement joins TRBV5-6 to TRBJ2-7; possibly TRBD2 for D (6 bases). Germline CDR1 SGHDT, CDR2 YYEEEE. The CDR3 has 13 residues. The V end was cut by 3 bases, the J end by 6 bases, with 13 bases between. The CDR3 loop reads CASSWGWRGEQYF. In DNA form, the CDR3 reads TGTGCCAGCAGCTGGGGGTGGAGGGGCGAGCAGTACTTC.

This clone was found once. The rearrangement links TRBV19 to TRBJ1-5; D is unclear. The CDR3 runs to 15 residues. Germline V gene lookup returns CDR1 LNHDA and CDR2 SQIVND (reference sequence). V gave up 3 bases and J gave up 0 bases, with 9 bases separating them. The CDR3 DNA is TGTGCCAGTAGTATTGGGCCTTATAGCAATCAGCCCCAGCATTTT. Amino acid sequence: CASSIGPYSNQPQHF.

This chain uses TRBV6-1 with TRBJ1-1, with 8 bases lining up with TRBD1. This CDR3 has 14 amino acids. J was trimmed by 0 bases and V by 6 bases; bases with no gene match: 3. CDR1 and CDR2 (germline): MNHNS, SASEGT. The CDR3 sequence: CASRTGGLNTEAFF. Here the CDR3 DNA reads TGTGCCAGCAGAACAGGGGGTTTGAACACTGAAGCTTTCTTT.

J is TRBJ2-5 and V is TRBV5-1; weak D call: TRBD2 (5 bases). The germline V gene encodes CDR1 SGHRS and CDR2 YFSETQ. V was trimmed by 0 bases and J by 2 bases, leaving 8 bases between them. This CDR3 contains 14 residues. CDR3 DNA sequence: TGCGCCAGCAGCTTGGCCGACTATCAAGAGACCCAGTACTTC. The encoded protein is CASSLADYQETQYF.